This paragraph covers one T cell receptor beta chain sequence. The entry originates in a study of blood T cell repertoires in COVID-19. Across the whole study: COVID-19 samples collected from the United States, Italy and Spain covered acute and convalescent phases. PBMCs, B-cell-depleted T cells, or T cells were the source of the cDNA or gDNA that made up the material.

Authors' processing steps: Nucleated cell counts were estimated from reference gene primer amplification. Assay: immunoSEQ multiplex PCR; the TCRdb copy retains only in-frame clones and omits some. The V and J calls and clone size were taken over from that table, and D and trimming were inferred from the DNA. The repertoire holds about 250,000 clones, with nearly 90% as singletons. This CDR3 is built from 16 residues. CDR1 is LGHNA and CDR2 is YSLEER in the germline V gene. The V and J ends lost 0 bases and 1 base, in that order; junction bases with no gene match: 3. The TCR comes from a woman in her thirties or forties who had recovered from COVID-19. The chain carries TRBV4-3 and TRBJ2-3, with 8 bases aligning to TRBD1. The specimen sequenced was peripheral blood. The CDR3 bases are TGCGCCAGCAGCCAAGACGGGACAGGAGGCACAGATACGCAGTATTTT. Translated, it gives CASSQDGTGGTDTQYF.